This T cell receptor (beta chain) was obtained from a study of blood T cell repertoires in COVID-19. Study summary: COVID-19 samples, acute and convalescent, were from the United States, Italy and Spain. PBMCs, B-cell-depleted T cells, or T cells provided the cDNA or gDNA that made up the material.

In the study's own analysis: Estimates of nucleated cell counts were drawn from the amplification of reference gene primers. Repertoires were generated with immunoSEQ multiplex PCR, while TCRdb's copy carries only in-frame clones and drops some. The DNA was the basis for D and trimming; V, J and clone size are from that table. The table records about 190,000 clones, roughly 80% of them present only once. The CDR3 spans 15 residues. Trimming took off 1 base at V and 3 bases at J, with 12 bases between the two ends. From germline, CDR1 is SGHTA and CDR2 FQGNSA. Material: peripheral blood. The chain links TRBV7-2 to TRBJ1-2, with TRBD1 as a possible D gene (5 bases). This clonotype was obtained from a human donor in a cohort sampled during active COVID-19. The CDR3 region has the DNA TGTGCCAGCAGCTTAGGGACACAACTTTACTATGGCTACACCTTC. Amino acids: CASSLGTQLYYGYTF.